A selection of T cell receptor beta chains follows, all from one sample in a study of T-cell memory formation after mild COVID-19. TCRdb used MiXCR to reprocess the 5' RACE reads, holding one entry per CDR3 protein. The profile covers a few hundred thousand distinct CDR3 sequences, with around a sixth appearing a single time and about 22% taken by the ten largest. Sequenced: PBMCs or a T cell subset sorted from them (not recorded which). The receptors here all came from a man aged 18 to 35 who had mild COVID-19 (a few samples of this study predate the infection). Cell type and time point are not known. Each CDR3 is given with its conserved first and last residue. Fields, in order: D gene, V gene, J gene, clone size, CDR3 DNA, CDR3 protein. The D gene is left open where the match is weak. Size values are once, few and many counts, or a class for expanded clones, and some rows have none.

TRBD1	TRBV29-1	TRBJ2-3	NA	TGCAGCAGATCAGGGGGCCTATCAGATACGCAGTATTTT	CSRSGGLSDTQYF
NA	TRBV5-1	TRBJ2-3	few	TGCGCCAGCAGCTTGTTGGGTCACTGGGCCACAGATACGCAGTATTTT	CASSLLGHWATDTQYF
NA	TRBV20-1	TRBJ2-3	NA	TGCAGTGCTAGAGGGGATTGGCGCACAGATACGCAGTATTTT	CSARGDWRTDTQYF
NA	TRBV9	TRBJ1-4	NA	TGTGCCAGCAGCGTAGACCCCAGGGCCGAAGCCCTGTTTTTT	CASSVDPRAEALFF
TRBD1	TRBV6-1	TRBJ1-1	NA	TGTGCCGCCTCCCGGGCAAGACAGGGTCATACTGAAGCTTTCTTT	CAASRARQGHTEAFF
NA	TRBV15	TRBJ2-7	few	TGTGCCACCAGCAGTGCCCCAGGGAACGAGCAGTACTTC	CATSSAPGNEQYF
TRBD1	TRBV6-2/TRBV6-3	TRBJ2-7	few	TGTGCCAGCAGGCCTACAGGGGGAAAGGACGAGCAGTACTTC	CASRPTGGKDEQYF
NA	TRBV12-3/TRBV12-4	TRBJ1-5	few	TGTGCCAGCAGTTTAGGTACAGGAAGGGCCAATCAGCCCCAGCATTTT	CASSLGTGRANQPQHF
NA	TRBV9	TRBJ1-2	NA	TGTGCCAGCAGCGTAGGAGTAGGGGCGGTTGGCTACACCTTC	CASSVGVGAVGYTF
TRBD1	TRBV29-1	TRBJ2-2	NA	TGCAGCGTTCGACGGACAGGGCAGGGGGCCGGGGAGCTGTTTTTT	CSVRRTGQGAGELFF
NA	TRBV7-3	TRBJ1-1	NA	TGTGCCAGCAGCTTACAGACGAACACTGAAGCTTTCTTT	CASSLQTNTEAFF
NA	TRBV29-1	TRBJ1-5	few	TGCAGCCCTCCCCCTTTCAGGGGAAATAGCAATCAGCCCCAGCATTTT	CSPPPFRGNSNQPQHF
NA	TRBV7-3	TRBJ1-2	few	TGTGCCAGCAGCCCGTTCGATCAGGACTATGGCTACACCTTC	CASSPFDQDYGYTF
NA	TRBV4-2	TRBJ1-5	NA	TGTGCCAGCAGCCCTTATCCAAGCAATCAGCCCCAGCATTTT	CASSPYPSNQPQHF
NA	TRBV11-2	TRBJ2-5	NA	TGTGCCAGCAGCTTAGGGGGCGCTAGCTCCGAGACCCAGTACTTC	CASSLGGASSETQYF
NA	TRBV9	TRBJ2-2	NA	TGTGCCAGCAGCGTCATTGGACACGGGGAGCTGTTTTTT	CASSVIGHGELFF
TRBD1	TRBV28	TRBJ2-2	few	TGTGCCAGCAGATCCGGGACAGGGGGTCCCGGGGAGCTGTTTTTT	CASRSGTGGPGELFF
TRBD2	TRBV20-1	TRBJ2-3	NA	TGCAGTGCGGGGAGGGCGGGCCAGGGCACAGATACGCAGTATTTT	CSAGRAGQGTDTQYF
TRBD1	TRBV12-3/TRBV12-4	TRBJ2-1	many	TGTGCCAGCAGTTTGACAGGGGACTACAATGAGCAGTTCTTC	CASSLTGDYNEQFF
TRBD2	TRBV7-2	TRBJ2-5	NA	TGTGCCAGCAGCTTAGAACTAGCGGGGGCCCTGGGTGGGGAGACCCAGTACTTC	CASSLELAGALGGETQYF
NA	TRBV7-2	TRBJ1-6	few	TGTGCCAGCAGCTCCCCCACAGGGATTAGTTCACCCCTCCACTTT	CASSSPTGISSPLHF
NA	TRBV4-1	TRBJ2-7	NA	TGCGCCAGCAGCCAAAGTACCGGGATAGACTACGAGCAGTACTTC	CASSQSTGIDYEQYF
TRBD2	TRBV12-3/TRBV12-4	TRBJ2-3	few	TGTGCCAGCAGTTCACGACTAGCGGGGGGAGGGGATACGCAGTATTTT	CASSSRLAGGGDTQYF
NA	TRBV5-6	TRBJ1-5	NA	TGTGCCAGCAGCTTTCAAGGGACTCAGCCCCAGCATTTT	CASSFQGTQPQHF
NA	TRBV5-1	TRBJ2-7	many	TGCGCCAGCAGCGAGACACTCGCCTACGAGCAGTACTTC	CASSETLAYEQYF
TRBD2	TRBV11-2	TRBJ2-7	NA	TGTGCCAGCAGCTTAGTACGGGGGGATTACTACGAGCAGTACTTC	CASSLVRGDYYEQYF
NA	TRBV7-8	TRBJ2-5	few	TGTGCCAGCAGCTTAAATAGCGGTTACCAAGAGACCCAGTACTTC	CASSLNSGYQETQYF
TRBD1	TRBV27	TRBJ2-1	NA	TGTGCCAGCAAACAGGGGGATGCACCCATTCATGAGCAGTTCTTC	CASKQGDAPIHEQFF
NA	TRBV20-1	TRBJ2-7	NA	TGCAGTGCTAGAGATGGCGGCAACAGCCCAATCGAGCAGTACTTC	CSARDGGNSPIEQYF
NA	TRBV7-9	TRBJ2-5	NA	TGTGCCAGCAGCACCCCGTGGAGAGAGACCCAGTACTTC	CASSTPWRETQYF
NA	TRBV4-1	TRBJ2-2	NA	TGCGCCAGCAGCCAGCACGGGTCCGGGGAGCTGTTTTTT	CASSQHGSGELFF
NA	TRBV28	TRBJ2-1	few	TGTGCCAGCAGTGCGAGGGGAAAGGGGTACAATGAGCAGTTCTTC	CASSARGKGYNEQFF